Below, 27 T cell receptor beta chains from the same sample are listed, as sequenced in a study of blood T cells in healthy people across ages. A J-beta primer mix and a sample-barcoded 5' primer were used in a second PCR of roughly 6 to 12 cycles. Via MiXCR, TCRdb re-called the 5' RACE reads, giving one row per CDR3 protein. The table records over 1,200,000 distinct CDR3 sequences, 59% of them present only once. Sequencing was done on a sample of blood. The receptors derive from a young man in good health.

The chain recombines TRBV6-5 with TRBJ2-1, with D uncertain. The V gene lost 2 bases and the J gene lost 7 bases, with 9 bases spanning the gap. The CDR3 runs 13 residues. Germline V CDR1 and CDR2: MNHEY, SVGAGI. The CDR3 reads CASSYLEGNEQFF. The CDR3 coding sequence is TGTGCCAGCAGTTACCTGGAAGGGAATGAGCAGTTCTTC.

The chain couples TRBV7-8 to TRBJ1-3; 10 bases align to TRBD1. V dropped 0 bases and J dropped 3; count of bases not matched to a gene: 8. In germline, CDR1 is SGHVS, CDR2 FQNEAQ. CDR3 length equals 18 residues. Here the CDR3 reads CASSLAAGQGLHGNTIYF. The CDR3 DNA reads TGTGCCAGCAGCTTAGCGGCGGGACAGGGGCTGCATGGAAACACCATATATTTT. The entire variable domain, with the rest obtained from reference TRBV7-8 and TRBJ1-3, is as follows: GAGVSQSPRYKVAKRGQDVALRCDPISGHVSLFWYQQALGQGPEFLTYFQNEAQLDKSGLPSDRFFAERPEGSVSTLKIQRTQQEDSAVYLCASSLAAGQGLHGNTIYFGEGSWLTVV.

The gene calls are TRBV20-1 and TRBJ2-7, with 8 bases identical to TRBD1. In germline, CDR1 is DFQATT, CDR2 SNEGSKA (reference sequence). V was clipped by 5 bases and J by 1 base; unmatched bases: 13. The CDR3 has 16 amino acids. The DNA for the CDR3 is TGCAGTGCTGATCCTATCCCGCGGGACAGGTCCTACGAGCAGTACTTC. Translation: CSADPIPRDRSYEQYF.

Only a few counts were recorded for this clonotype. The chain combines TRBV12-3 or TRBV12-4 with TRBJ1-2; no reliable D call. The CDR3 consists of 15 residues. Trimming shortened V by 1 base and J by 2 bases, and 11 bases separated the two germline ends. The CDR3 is CASSLGAVVNYGYTF. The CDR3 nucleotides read TGTGCCAGCAGTTTAGGTGCTGTAGTAAACTATGGCTACACCTTC.

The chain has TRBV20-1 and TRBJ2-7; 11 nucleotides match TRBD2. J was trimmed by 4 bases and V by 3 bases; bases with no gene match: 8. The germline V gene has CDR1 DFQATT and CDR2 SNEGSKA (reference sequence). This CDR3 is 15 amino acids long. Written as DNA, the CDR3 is TGCAGTGCTAGGGAACTAGCGGGAGCTTTGTACGAGCAGTACTTC. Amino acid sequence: CSARELAGALYEQYF.

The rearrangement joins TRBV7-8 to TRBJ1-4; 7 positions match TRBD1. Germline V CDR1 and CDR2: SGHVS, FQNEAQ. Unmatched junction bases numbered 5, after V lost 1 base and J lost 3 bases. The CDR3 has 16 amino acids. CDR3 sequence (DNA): TGTGCCAGCAGCTTAGATGGCAGGGGGGCTAATGAAAAACTGTTTTTT. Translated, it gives CASSLDGRGANEKLFF. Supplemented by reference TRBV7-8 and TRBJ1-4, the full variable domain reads GAGVSQSPRYKVAKRGQDVALRCDPISGHVSLFWYQQALGQGPEFLTYFQNEAQLDKSGLPSDRFFAERPEGSVSTLKIQRTQQEDSAVYLCASSLDGRGANEKLFFGSGTQLSVL.

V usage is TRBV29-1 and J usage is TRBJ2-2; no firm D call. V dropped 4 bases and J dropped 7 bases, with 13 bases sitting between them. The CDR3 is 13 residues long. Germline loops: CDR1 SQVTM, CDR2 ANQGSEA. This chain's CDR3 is CSVVVIIGGELFF. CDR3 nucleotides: TGCAGCGTTGTGGTTATCATAGGCGGGGAGCTGTTTTTT.

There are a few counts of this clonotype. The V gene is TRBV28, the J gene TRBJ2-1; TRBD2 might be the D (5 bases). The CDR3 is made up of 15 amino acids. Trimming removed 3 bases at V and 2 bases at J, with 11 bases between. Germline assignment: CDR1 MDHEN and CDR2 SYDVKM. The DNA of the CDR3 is TGTGCCAGCAGTTTTGATACTAGAGCCTACAATGAGCAGTTCTTC. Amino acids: CASSFDTRAYNEQFF. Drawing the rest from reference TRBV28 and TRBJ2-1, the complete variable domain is DVKVTQSSRYLVKRTGEKVFLECVQDMDHENMFWYRQDPGLGLRLIYFSYDVKMKEKGDIPEGYSVSREKKERFSLILESASTNQTSMYLCASSFDTRAYNEQFFGPGTRLTVL.

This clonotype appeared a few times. The CDR3 is CASSLVSRFYEQYF. As DNA, the CDR3 is TGCGCCAGCAGCTTGGTTAGTCGGTTCTACGAGCAGTACTTC. This rearrangement joins TRBV5-1 to TRBJ2-7, with D unresolved. Germline CDR1 reads SGHRS; CDR2 reads YFSETQ. Trimming removed 0 bases at V and 3 bases at J, with 10 bases between. The CDR3 contains 14 residues.

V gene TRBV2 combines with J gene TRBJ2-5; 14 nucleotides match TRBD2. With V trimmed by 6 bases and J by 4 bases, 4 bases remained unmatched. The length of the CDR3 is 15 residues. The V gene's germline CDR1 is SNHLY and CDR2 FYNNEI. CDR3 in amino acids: CASRGLAGDLETQYF. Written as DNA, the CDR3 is TGTGCCAGCAGGGGACTAGCGGGAGATCTAGAGACCCAGTACTTC.

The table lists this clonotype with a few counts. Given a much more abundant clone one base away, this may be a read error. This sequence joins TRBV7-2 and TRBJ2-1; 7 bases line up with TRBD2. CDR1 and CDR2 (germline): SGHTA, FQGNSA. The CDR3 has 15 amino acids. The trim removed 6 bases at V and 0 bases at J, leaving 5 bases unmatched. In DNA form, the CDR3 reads TGTGCCAGCAGTGACGGGGGGAGCTCCTACAATGAGCAGTTCTTC. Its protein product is CASSDGGSSYNEQFF.

CDR3 sequence reads: CASSQDFRQAGGELFF. The CDR3 coding sequence is TGTGCCAGCAGCCAAGATTTTAGACAGGCGGGCGGGGAGCTGTTTTTT. The chain employs TRBV3-1 and TRBJ2-2, with D maybe TRBD1 (6 bases). The V gene lost 0 bases and the J gene lost 7 bases, with 15 bases spanning the gap. The CDR3 is 16 residues long. The germline V gene encodes CDR1 LGHDT and CDR2 YNNKEL (reference sequence).

The CDR3 coding sequence is TGTGCCAGCAGCTTCGGGACAGGGGACGTTGAGCAGTACTTC. Encoded protein: CASSFGTGDVEQYF. The genes are TRBV11-2 and TRBJ2-4, with 10 bases matching TRBD1. The CDR3 contains 14 residues. Germline-derived CDR1 and CDR2 are SGHAT and FQNNGV. The trim removed 3 bases at V and 13 bases at J, leaving 9 bases unmatched.

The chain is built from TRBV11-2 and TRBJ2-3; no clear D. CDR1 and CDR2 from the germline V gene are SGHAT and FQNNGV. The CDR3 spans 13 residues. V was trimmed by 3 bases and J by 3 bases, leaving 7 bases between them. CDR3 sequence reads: CASSFVLTDTQYF. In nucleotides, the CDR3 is TGTGCCAGCAGCTTCGTCCTAACAGATACGCAGTATTTT.

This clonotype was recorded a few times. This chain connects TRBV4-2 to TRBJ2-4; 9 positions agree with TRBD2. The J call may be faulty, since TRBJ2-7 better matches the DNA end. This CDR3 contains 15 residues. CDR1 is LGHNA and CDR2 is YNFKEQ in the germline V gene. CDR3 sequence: CASSQDSGLAREQYF. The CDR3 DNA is TGTGCCAGCAGCCAAGACTCGGGACTAGCCCGCGAGCAGTACTTC.

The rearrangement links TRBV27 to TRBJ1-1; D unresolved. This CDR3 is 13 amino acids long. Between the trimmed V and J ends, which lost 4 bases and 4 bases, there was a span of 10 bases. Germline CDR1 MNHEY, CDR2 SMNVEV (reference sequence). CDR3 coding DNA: TGTGCCAGCAGTTCGGGTGGGATCACTGAAGCTTTCTTT. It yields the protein CASSSGGITEAFF.

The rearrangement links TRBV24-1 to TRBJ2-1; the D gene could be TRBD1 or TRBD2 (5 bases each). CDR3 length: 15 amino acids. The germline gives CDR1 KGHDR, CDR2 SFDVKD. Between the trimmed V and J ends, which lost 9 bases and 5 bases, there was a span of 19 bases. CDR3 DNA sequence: TGTGCCACCGAGGGACGGGTGGGATATAACAATGAGCAGTTCTTC. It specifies CATEGRVGYNNEQFF.

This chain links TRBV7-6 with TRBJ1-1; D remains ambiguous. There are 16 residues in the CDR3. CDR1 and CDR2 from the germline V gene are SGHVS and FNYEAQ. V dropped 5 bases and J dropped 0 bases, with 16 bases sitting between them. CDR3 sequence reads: CASSPVVGVLNTEAFF. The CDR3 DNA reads TGTGCCAGCAGCCCCGTTGTGGGTGTCCTGAACACTGAAGCTTTCTTT.

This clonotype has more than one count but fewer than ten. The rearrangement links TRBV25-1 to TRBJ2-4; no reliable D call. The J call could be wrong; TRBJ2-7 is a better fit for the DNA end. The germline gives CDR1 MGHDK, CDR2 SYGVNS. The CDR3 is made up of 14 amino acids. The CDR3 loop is CASSESGYHYEQYF. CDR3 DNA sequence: TGTGCCAGCAGTGAAAGTGGTTACCACTACGAGCAGTACTTC.

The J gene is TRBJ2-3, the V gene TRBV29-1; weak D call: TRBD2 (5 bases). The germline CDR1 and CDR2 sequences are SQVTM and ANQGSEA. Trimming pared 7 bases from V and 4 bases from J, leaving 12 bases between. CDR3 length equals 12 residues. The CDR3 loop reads CSGGPGADTQYF. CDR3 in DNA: TGCAGCGGTGGACCCGGGGCAGATACGCAGTATTTT.

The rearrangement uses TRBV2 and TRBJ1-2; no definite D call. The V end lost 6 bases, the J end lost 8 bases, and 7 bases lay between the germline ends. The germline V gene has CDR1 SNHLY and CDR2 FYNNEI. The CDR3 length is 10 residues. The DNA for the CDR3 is TGTGCCAGCAGGTCAAGCGGCTACACCTTC. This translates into CASRSSGYTF.

The CDR3 is CASSRLAELANTQYF. CDR3 bases: TGTGCCAGCAGCCGCTTGGCGGAACTAGCAAATACGCAGTATTTT. The V gene is TRBV3-1, the J gene TRBJ2-3; maybe TRBD2 (6 bases). There are 15 residues in the CDR3. V was trimmed by 4 bases and J by 7 bases, leaving 18 bases between them. The germline CDR1 and CDR2 sequences are LGHDT and YNNKEL (reference sequence).

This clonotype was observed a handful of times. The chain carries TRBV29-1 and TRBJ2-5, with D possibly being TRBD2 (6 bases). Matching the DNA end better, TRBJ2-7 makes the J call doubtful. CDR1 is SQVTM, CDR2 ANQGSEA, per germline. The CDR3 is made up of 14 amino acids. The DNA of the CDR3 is TGCAGCGTTGTCGGGGACTTTTCTTCCTACGAGCAGTACTTC. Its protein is CSVVGDFSSYEQYF.

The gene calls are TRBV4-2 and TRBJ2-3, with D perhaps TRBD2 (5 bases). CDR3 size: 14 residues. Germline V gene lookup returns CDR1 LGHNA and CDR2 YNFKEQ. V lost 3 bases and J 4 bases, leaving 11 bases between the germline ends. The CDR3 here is CASSQDDYADTQYF. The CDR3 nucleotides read TGTGCCAGCAGCCAGGACGACTATGCAGATACGCAGTATTTT.

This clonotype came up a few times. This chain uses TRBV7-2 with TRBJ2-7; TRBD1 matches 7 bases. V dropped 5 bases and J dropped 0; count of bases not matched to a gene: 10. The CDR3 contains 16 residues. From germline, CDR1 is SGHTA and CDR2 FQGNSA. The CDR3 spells CASSTRQGSSSYEQYF. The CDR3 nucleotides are TGTGCCAGCAGCACCAGACAGGGCAGTTCCTCCTACGAGCAGTACTTC.

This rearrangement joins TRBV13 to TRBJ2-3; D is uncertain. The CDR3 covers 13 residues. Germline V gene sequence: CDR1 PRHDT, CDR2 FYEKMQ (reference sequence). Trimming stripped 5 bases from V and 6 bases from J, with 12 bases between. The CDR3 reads CASSRASVDTQYF. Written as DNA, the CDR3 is TGTGCCAGCAGCCGCGCCTCTGTGGATACGCAGTATTTT.

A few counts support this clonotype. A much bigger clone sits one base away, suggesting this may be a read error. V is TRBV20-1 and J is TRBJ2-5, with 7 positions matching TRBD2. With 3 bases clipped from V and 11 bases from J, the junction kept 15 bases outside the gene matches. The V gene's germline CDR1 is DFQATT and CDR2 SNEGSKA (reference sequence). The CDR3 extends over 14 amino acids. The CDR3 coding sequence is TGCAGTGCTAGTCGTCCTAGCGGTTACAATGAGCAGTACTTC. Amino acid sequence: CSASRPSGYNEQYF.